A selection of T cell receptor beta chains follows, all from one sample in a study of cytomegalovirus exposure and HLA in healthy donors. Libraries were prepared by immunoSEQ multiplex PCR; TCRdb keeps only in-frame clonotypes and omits some of them. The sample contains 60,000 to 100,000 clones, 78% of which appear only once. The sample taken for sequencing was PBMCs. The receptors stem from a male donor in good health and CMV-seropositive. Each CDR3 is given with its conserved first and last residue. D genes are given only for firm matches. The size field is filled for only some rows; it gives once, few, many or a size class.

V gene: TRBV5-1
J gene: TRBJ2-1
D gene: -
clone size: once
CDR3 protein: CASSLGSNNEQFF
CDR3 DNA: TGCGCCAGCAGCTTGGGGAGCAACAATGAGCAGTTCTTC

V gene: TRBV4-2
J gene: TRBJ1-2
D gene: TRBD1
clone size: -
CDR3 protein: CASSQETGVYYGYTF
CDR3 DNA: TGTGCCAGCAGCCAAGAGACAGGGGTCTACTATGGCTACACCTTC

V gene: TRBV6-6
J gene: TRBJ2-7
D gene: TRBD1
clone size: -
CDR3 protein: CASSYSDRGLYEQYF
CDR3 DNA: TGTGCCAGCAGTTACTCGGACAGGGGGCTCTACGAGCAGTACTTC

V gene: TRBV11-3
J gene: TRBJ2-1
D gene: -
clone size: -
CDR3 protein: CASSLFGGSYNEQFF
CDR3 DNA: TGTGCCAGCAGCTTATTCGGGGGCTCCTACAATGAGCAGTTCTTC

V gene: TRBV7-2
J gene: TRBJ2-7
D gene: -
clone size: -
CDR3 protein: CASSLVPTVTYEQYF
CDR3 DNA: TGTGCCAGCAGCTTGGTCCCCACAGTTACCTACGAGCAGTACTTC

V gene: TRBV6-6
J gene: TRBJ2-7
D gene: TRBD2
clone size: few
CDR3 protein: CASSDGTRNEQYF
CDR3 DNA: TGTGCCAGCAGTGACGGGACTAGGAACGAGCAGTACTTC

V gene: TRBV10-1
J gene: TRBJ2-7
D gene: -
clone size: -
CDR3 protein: CASTDRFPHSSYEQYF
CDR3 DNA: TGCGCCAGCACAGACAGATTCCCCCATAGCTCCTACGAGCAGTACTTC

V gene: TRBV5-6
J gene: TRBJ2-1
D gene: TRBD1
clone size: -
CDR3 protein: CASSRLTGQGFRYEQFF
CDR3 DNA: TGTGCCAGCAGCCGGCTAACGGGACAGGGGTTTAGGTATGAGCAGTTCTTC

V gene: TRBV13
J gene: TRBJ2-4
D gene: -
clone size: once
CDR3 protein: CASSSHLRGGIQYF
CDR3 DNA: TGTGCCAGCAGCTCTCACCTACGAGGAGGCATTCAGTACTTC

V gene: TRBV7-2
J gene: TRBJ2-7
D gene: -
clone size: -
CDR3 protein: CASRTDSYEQYF
CDR3 DNA: TGTGCCAGCCGGACAGACTCCTACGAGCAGTACTTC

V gene: TRBV7-2
J gene: TRBJ1-1
D gene: TRBD1
clone size: -
CDR3 protein: CASSLDRGNTEAFF
CDR3 DNA: TGTGCCAGCAGCTTAGACAGGGGTAATACTGAAGCTTTCTTT

V gene: TRBV19
J gene: TRBJ2-7
D gene: -
clone size: -
CDR3 protein: CASSTGWGRYEQYF
CDR3 DNA: TGTGCCAGTAGCACCGGTTGGGGCCGCTACGAGCAGTACTTC

V gene: TRBV6-1
J gene: TRBJ2-7
D gene: TRBD1
clone size: -
CDR3 protein: CASSALPGQGAREQYF
CDR3 DNA: TGTGCCAGCAGTGCACTACCGGGACAGGGGGCTCGGGAGCAGTACTTC

V gene: TRBV27
J gene: TRBJ2-5
D gene: TRBD2
clone size: -
CDR3 protein: CASARLAGVEGQYF
CDR3 DNA: TGTGCCAGCGCCCGCTTAGCGGGAGTGGAGGGGCAGTACTTC

V gene: TRBV7-9
J gene: TRBJ1-2
D gene: -
clone size: few
CDR3 protein: CASSLETPGRGGYTF
CDR3 DNA: TGTGCCAGCAGCTTAGAAACTCCGGGACGGGGGGGCTACACCTTC

V gene: TRBV11-2
J gene: TRBJ2-5
D gene: TRBD2
clone size: -
CDR3 protein: CASSLVVAGDQETQYF
CDR3 DNA: TGTGCCAGCAGCTTAGTAGTAGCGGGGGACCAAGAGACCCAGTACTTC

V gene: TRBV5-1
J gene: TRBJ1-3
D gene: TRBD1
clone size: -
CDR3 protein: CASSFGTGYGNTIYF
CDR3 DNA: TGCGCCAGCAGCTTCGGGACAGGGTACGGAAACACCATATATTTT

V gene: TRBV30
J gene: TRBJ2-1
D gene: TRBD1
clone size: -
CDR3 protein: CACKTGGNEQFF
CDR3 DNA: TGTGCCTGTAAAACAGGGGGCAATGAGCAGTTCTTC

V gene: TRBV29-1
J gene: TRBJ1-1
D gene: -
clone size: once
CDR3 protein: CSVVSKSTEAFF
CDR3 DNA: TGCAGCGTTGTAAGTAAGAGCACTGAAGCTTTCTTT

V gene: TRBV5-4
J gene: TRBJ2-7
D gene: -
clone size: few
CDR3 protein: CASSLAPGQEIYEQYF
CDR3 DNA: TGTGCCAGCAGCTTGGCTCCGGGACAAGAAATCTACGAGCAGTACTTC

V gene: TRBV4-2
J gene: TRBJ1-2
D gene: TRBD1
clone size: few
CDR3 protein: CASSQAGTGYGGGYTF
CDR3 DNA: TGTGCCAGCAGCCAAGCCGGGACAGGGTATGGGGGTGGCTACACCTTC

V gene: TRBV6-6
J gene: TRBJ2-7
D gene: -
clone size: once
CDR3 protein: CASRQGPRLYEQYF
CDR3 DNA: TGTGCCAGCAGACAGGGACCGAGACTCTACGAGCAGTACTTC